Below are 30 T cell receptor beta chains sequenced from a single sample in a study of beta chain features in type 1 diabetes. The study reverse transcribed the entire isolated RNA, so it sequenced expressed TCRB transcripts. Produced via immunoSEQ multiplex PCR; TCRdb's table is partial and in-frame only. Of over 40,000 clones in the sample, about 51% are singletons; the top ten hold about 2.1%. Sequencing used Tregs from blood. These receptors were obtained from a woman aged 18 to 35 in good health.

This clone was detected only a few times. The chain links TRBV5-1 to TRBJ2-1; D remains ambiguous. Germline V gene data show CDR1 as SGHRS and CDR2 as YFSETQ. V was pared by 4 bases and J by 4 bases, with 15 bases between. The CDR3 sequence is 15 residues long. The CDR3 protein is CASSPLSRLYNEQFF. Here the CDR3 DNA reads TGCGCCAGCAGCCCCTTGAGCCGCCTATACAATGAGCAGTTCTTC.

CDR3 DNA: TGTGCCAGTGGGGACAGGGGGCTAGGAGAAAAACTGTTTTTT. Its translation is CASGDRGLGEKLFF. V usage is TRBV19 and J usage is TRBJ1-4; 12 bases agree with TRBD1. The V segment lost 8 bases and the J segment 8 bases; nucleotides outside the gene matches: 6. Germline CDR1 is LNHDA and CDR2 is SQIVND (reference sequence). The CDR3 totals 14 residues.

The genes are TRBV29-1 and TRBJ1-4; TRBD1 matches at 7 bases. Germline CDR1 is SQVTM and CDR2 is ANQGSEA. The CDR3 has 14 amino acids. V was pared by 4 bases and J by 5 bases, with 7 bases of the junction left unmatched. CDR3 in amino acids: CSVGSTGTNEKLFF. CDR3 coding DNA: TGCAGCGTTGGATCGACAGGGACAAATGAAAAACTGTTTTTT.

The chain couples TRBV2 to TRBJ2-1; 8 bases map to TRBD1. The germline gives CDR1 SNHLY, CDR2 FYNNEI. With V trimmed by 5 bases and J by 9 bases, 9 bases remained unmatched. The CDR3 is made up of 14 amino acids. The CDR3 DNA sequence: TGTGCCAGCAGTCCCATCAGGGGGCGAGGTGAGCAGTTCTTC. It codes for CASSPIRGRGEQFF.

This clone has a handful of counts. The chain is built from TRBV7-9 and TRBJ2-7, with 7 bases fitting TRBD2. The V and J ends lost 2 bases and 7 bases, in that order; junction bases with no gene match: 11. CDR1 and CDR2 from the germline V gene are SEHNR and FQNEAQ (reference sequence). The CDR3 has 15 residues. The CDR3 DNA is TGTGCCAGCAGCTTAAATTTGGCGGGAGTGTTGGAGCAGTACTTC. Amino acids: CASSLNLAGVLEQYF.

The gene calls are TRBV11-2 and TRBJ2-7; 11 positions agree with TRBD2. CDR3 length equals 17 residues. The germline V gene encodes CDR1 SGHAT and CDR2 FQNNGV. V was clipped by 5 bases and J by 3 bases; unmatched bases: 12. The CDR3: CASSQGTSGVGDYEQYF. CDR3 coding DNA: TGTGCCAGCAGCCAAGGGACTAGCGGAGTTGGGGACTACGAGCAGTACTTC.

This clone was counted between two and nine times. The CDR3 loop is CASSEGDSPYGYTF. CDR3 nucleotide sequence: TGTGCCAGCAGTGAAGGGGACAGTCCCTATGGCTACACCTTC. The chain uses TRBV6-1 and TRBJ1-2, with 7 bases lining up with TRBD1. V was pared by 1 base and J by 4 bases, with 3 bases of the junction left unmatched. In germline, CDR1 is MNHNS, CDR2 SASEGT. The CDR3 spans 14 residues.

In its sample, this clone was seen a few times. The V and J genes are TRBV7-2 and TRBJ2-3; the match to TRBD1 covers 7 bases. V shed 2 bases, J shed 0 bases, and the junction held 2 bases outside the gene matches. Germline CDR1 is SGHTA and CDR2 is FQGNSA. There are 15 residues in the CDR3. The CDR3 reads CASSLQGVSTDTQYF. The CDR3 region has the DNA TGTGCCAGCAGCTTACAGGGGGTGAGCACAGATACGCAGTATTTT.

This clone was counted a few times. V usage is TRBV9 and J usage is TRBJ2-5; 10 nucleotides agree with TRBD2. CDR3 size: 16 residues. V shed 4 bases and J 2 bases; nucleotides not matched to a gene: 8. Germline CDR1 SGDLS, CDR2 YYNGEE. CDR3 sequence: CASSSRTSGVQETQYF. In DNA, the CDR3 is TGTGCCAGCAGCTCCCGGACTAGCGGAGTACAAGAGACCCAGTACTTC.

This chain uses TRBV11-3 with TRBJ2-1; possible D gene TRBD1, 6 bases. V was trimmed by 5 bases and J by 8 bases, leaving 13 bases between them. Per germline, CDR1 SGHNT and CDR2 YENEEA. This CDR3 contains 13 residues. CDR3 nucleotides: TGTGCCAGCAGCAAACAGGGTTCCTATGAGCAGTTCTTC. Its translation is CASSKQGSYEQFF. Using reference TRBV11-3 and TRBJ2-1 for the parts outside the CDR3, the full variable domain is EAGVVQSPRYKIIEKKQPVAFWCNPISGHNTLYWYLQNLGQGPELLIRYENEEAVDDSQLPKDRFSAERLKGVDSTLKIQPAELGDSAVYLCASSKQGSYEQFFGPGTRLTVL.

The CDR3 protein is CASSLWPNQPQHF. The CDR3 DNA reads as TGTGCCAGCAGTTTGTGGCCCAATCAGCCCCAGCATTTT. The chain has TRBV28 and TRBJ1-5, with D unclear. The CDR3 loop spans 13 amino acids. V was trimmed by 3 bases and J by 3 bases, leaving 6 bases between them. From germline, CDR1 is MDHEN and CDR2 SYDVKM.

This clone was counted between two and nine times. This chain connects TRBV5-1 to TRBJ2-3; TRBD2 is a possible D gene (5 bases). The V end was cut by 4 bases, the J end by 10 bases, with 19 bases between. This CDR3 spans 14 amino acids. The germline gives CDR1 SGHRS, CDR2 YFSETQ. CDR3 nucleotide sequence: TGCGCCAGCAGCCCCCCCGGACTCCCCTTTGCGCAGTATTTT. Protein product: CASSPPGLPFAQYF.

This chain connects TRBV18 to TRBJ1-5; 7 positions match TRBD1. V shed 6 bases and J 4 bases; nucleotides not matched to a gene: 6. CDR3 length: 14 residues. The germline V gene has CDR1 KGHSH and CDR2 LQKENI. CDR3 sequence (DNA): TGTGCCAGCTCCCCAGCACAGGGGAATCAGCCCCAGCATTTT. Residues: CASSPAQGNQPQHF.

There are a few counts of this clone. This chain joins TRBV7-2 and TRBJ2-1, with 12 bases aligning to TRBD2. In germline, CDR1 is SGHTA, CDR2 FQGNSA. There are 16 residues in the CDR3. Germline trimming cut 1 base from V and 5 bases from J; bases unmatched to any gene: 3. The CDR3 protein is CASSLVGTSGHNEQFF. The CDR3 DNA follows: TGTGCCAGCAGCTTAGTGGGGACTAGCGGGCACAATGAGCAGTTCTTC.

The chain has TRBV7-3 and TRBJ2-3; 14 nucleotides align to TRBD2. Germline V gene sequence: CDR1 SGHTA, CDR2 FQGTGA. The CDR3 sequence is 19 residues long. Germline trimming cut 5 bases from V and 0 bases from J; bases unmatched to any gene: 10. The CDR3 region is CASSPPPGLAGVSTDTQYF. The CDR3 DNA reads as TGTGCCAGCAGCCCACCCCCGGGACTAGCGGGGGTAAGCACAGATACGCAGTATTTT.

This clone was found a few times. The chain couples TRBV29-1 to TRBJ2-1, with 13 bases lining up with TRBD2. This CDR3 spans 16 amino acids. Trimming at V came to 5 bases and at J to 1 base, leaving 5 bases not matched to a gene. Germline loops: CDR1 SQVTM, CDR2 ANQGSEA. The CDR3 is CSVPRTSGSSYNEQFF. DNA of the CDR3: TGCAGCGTTCCTAGGACTAGCGGGAGTTCCTACAATGAGCAGTTCTTC.

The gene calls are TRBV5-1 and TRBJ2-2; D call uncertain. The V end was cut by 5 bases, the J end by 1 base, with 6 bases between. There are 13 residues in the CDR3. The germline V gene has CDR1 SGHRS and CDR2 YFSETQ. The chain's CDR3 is CASRQQNTGELFF. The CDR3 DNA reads TGCGCCAGCAGACAGCAGAACACCGGGGAGCTGTTTTTT. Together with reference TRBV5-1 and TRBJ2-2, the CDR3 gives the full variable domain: KAGVTQTPRYLIKTRGQQVTLSCSPISGHRSVSWYQQTPGQGLQFLFEYFSETQRNKGNFPGRFSGRQFSNSRSEMNVSTLELGDSALYLCASRQQNTGELFFGEGSRLTVL.

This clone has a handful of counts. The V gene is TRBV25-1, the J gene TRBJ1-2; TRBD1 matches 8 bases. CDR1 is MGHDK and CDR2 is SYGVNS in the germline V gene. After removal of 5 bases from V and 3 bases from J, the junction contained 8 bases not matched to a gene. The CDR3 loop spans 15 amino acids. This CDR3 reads CASSYMDRDYYGYTF. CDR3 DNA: TGTGCCAGCAGTTATATGGACAGGGACTACTATGGCTACACCTTC.

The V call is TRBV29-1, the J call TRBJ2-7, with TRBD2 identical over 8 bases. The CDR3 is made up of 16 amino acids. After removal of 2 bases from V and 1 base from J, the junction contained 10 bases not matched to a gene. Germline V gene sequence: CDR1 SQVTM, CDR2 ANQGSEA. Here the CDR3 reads CSVEMLAGSRSYEQYF. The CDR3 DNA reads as TGCAGCGTTGAAATGCTAGCGGGTTCTAGATCCTACGAGCAGTACTTC.

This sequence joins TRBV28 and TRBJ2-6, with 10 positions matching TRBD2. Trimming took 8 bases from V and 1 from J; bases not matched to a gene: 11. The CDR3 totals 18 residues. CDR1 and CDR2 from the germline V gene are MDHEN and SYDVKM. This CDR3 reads CASGTRTSGSSGANVLTF. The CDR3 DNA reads TGTGCCAGCGGTACCAGGACTAGCGGATCTTCTGGGGCCAACGTCCTGACTTTC. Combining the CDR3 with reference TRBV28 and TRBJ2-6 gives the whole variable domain DVKVTQSSRYLVKRTGEKVFLECVQDMDHENMFWYRQDPGLGLRLIYFSYDVKMKEKGDIPEGYSVSREKKERFSLILESASTNQTSMYLCASGTRTSGSSGANVLTFGAGSRLTVL.

The CDR3 sequence: CASRRLAGVANEQFF. Written as DNA, the CDR3 is TGTGCCAGCAGGAGACTAGCGGGAGTGGCCAATGAGCAGTTCTTC. The V call is TRBV6-1, the J call TRBJ2-1; 12 positions match TRBD2. The CDR3 sequence is 15 residues long. CDR1 and CDR2 (germline): MNHNS, SASEGT. V shed 6 bases, J shed 6 bases, and the junction held 6 bases outside the gene matches.

CDR3 protein: CASSLRGAETQYF. CDR3 nucleotide sequence: TGTGCCAGCAGCTTAAGGGGCGCAGAGACCCAGTACTTC. This chain connects TRBV7-2 to TRBJ2-5, with D possibly being TRBD1 (5 bases). The CDR3 covers 13 residues. Germline V gene lookup returns CDR1 SGHTA and CDR2 FQGNSA. The V end lost 2 bases, the J end lost 4 bases, and 8 bases lay between the germline ends.

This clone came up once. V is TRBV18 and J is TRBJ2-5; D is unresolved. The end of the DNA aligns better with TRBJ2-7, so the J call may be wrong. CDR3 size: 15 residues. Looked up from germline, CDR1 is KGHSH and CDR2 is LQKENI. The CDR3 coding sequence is TGTGCCAGCTCACCAAAGAGTTCTCCCTCCTACGAGCAGTACTTC. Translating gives CASSPKSSPSYEQYF.

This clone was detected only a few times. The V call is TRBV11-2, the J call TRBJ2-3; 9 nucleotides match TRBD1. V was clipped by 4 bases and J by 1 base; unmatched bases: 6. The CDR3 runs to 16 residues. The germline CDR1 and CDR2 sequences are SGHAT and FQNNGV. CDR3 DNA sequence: TGTGCCAGCAGCTCCCACAGGGGGCCTGGCACAGATACGCAGTATTTT. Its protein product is CASSSHRGPGTDTQYF.

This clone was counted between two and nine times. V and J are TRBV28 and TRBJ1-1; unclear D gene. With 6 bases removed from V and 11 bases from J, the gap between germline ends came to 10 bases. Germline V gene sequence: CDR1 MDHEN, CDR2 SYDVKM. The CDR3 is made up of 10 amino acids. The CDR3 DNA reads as TGTGCCAGCAGCAAACTTGTTGCTTTCTTT. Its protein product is CASSKLVAFF. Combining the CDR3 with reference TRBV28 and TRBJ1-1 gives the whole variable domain DVKVTQSSRYLVKRTGEKVFLECVQDMDHENMFWYRQDPGLGLRLIYFSYDVKMKEKGDIPEGYSVSREKKERFSLILESASTNQTSMYLCASSKLVAFFGQGTRLTVV.

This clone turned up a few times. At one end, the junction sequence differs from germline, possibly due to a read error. The chain's CDR3 is CASSGRRRGISHEQYF. The CDR3 DNA is TGTGCCAGCAGCGGGCGGCGTAGAGGGATCTCCCACGAGCAGTACTTC. This chain connects TRBV2 to TRBJ2-7; D is perhaps TRBD2 (5 bases). CDR1 is SNHLY and CDR2 is FYNNEI in the germline V gene. The CDR3 is made up of 16 amino acids.

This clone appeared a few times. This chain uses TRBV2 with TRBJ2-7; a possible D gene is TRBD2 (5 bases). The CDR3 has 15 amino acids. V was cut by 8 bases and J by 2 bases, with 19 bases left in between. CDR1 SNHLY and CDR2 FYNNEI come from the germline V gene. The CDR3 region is CASQYYSGGPYEQYF. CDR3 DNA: TGTGCCAGCCAATATTACAGCGGAGGTCCCTACGAGCAGTACTTC.

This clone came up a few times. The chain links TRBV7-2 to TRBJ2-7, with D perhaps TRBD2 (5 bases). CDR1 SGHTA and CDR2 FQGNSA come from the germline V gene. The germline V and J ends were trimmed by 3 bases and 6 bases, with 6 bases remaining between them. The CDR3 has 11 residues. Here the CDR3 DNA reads TGTGCCAGCAGCTTCGCGGGCGAGCAGTACTTC. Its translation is CASSFAGEQYF.

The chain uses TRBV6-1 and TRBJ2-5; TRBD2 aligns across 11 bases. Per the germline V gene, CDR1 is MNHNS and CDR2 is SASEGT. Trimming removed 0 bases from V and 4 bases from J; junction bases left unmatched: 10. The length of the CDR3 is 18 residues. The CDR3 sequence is CASSEAFPSGRRGETQYF. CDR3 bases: TGTGCCAGCAGTGAAGCATTCCCTAGCGGGAGGCGGGGAGAGACCCAGTACTTC.

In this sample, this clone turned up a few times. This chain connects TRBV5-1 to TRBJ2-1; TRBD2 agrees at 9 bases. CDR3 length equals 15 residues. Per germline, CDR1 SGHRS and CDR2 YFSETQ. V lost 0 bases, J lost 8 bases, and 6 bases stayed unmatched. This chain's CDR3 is CASSLEGRGGDEQFF. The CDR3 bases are TGCGCCAGCAGCTTGGAAGGGCGGGGGGGCGATGAGCAGTTCTTC.